This TCR beta chain was profiled in a study of blood T cells in healthy people across ages. Points from the study as a whole: Total diversity from one million sequenced T cells was likely underestimated. Lack of knowledge of donor CMV status possibly confounded expanded clonotype changes. Aged donors had fewer naive CD4+ cells and lower diversity than long-lived donors.

Sample-barcoded 5' priming and a J-beta primer mix drove a second PCR of roughly 7 to 11 cycles. TCRdb re-derived calls from the 5' RACE reads in MiXCR, one entry per CDR3 protein. The repertoire consists of hundreds of thousands of distinct CDR3 sequences, with roughly 64% occurring once and the leading ten covering around 22%. This CDR3 comprises 17 residues. Trimming at V came to 0 bases and at J to 8 bases, leaving 12 bases not matched to a gene. The germline V gene encodes CDR1 WNHNN and CDR2 SYGVQD (reference sequence). Notes on this clonotype: Its antigen is still unknown.

Per-sample yields of isolated PBMCs were at least 6 million. The sample comprised blood. V usage is TRBV10-1 and J usage is TRBJ2-3; 9 nucleotides line up with TRBD2. The sequence was collected from a man aged 30-40 years in good health. DNA for the CDR3: TGCGCCAGCAGTGAGTCGAGCCAGCGGGGGGCTATAGGTACGCAGTATTTT. Protein: CASSESSQRGAIGTQYF.